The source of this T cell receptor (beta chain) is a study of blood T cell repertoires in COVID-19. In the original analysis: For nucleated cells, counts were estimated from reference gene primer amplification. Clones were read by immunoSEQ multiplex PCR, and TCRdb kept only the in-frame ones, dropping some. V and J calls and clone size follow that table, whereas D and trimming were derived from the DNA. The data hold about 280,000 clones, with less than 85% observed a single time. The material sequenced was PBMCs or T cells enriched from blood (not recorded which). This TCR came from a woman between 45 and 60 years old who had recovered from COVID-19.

The CDR3 DNA follows: TGTGCCAGCAGCTTCGAAAAGACTGCCACTGAAGCTTTCTTT. It translates to CASSFEKTATEAFF. The chain joins TRBV7-6 to TRBJ1-1; D gene ambiguous. V lost 3 bases to trimming and J lost 4 bases, with 12 bases between them. The CDR3 spans 14 residues. Germline values: CDR1 SGHVS, CDR2 FNYEAQ.